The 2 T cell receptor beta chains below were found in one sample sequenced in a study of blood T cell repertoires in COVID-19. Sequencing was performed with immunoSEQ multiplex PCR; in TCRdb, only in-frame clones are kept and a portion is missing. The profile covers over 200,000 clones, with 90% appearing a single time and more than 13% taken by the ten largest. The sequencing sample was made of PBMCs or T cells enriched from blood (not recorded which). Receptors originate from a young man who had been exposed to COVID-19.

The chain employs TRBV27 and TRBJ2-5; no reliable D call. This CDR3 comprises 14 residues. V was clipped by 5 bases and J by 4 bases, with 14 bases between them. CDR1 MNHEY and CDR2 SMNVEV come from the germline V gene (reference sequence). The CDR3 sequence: CASSQVSIAETQYF. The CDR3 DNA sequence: TGTGCCAGCAGTCAAGTCTCCATAGCAGAGACCCAGTACTTC.

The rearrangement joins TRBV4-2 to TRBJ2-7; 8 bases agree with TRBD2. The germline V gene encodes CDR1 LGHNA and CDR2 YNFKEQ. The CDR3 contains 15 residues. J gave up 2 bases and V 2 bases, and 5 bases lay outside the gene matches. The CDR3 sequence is CASSQTGGDTYEQYF. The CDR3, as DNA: TGTGCCAGCAGCCAAACCGGGGGGGATACCTACGAGCAGTACTTC.